This TCR beta chain was recorded in a study of blood T cells in healthy people across ages. Overall study findings and caveats: Naive T cell percentage strongly correlated with TCR beta diversity.

Sample-barcoded 5' priming and a J-beta primer mix drove a second PCR of 7 to 11 cycles. MiXCR was run by TCRdb on the 5' RACE reads, yielding one entry per CDR3 protein. This sample carries 650,000 to 800,000 distinct CDR3 sequences, around 45% of them seen once, and the ten largest clones take roughly 18%. Each donor was a healthy Caucasian individual from Russia, aged 6 to 90. This clonotype was observed a handful of times. What it binds is unknown. What was sequenced was blood. This receptor was obtained from a man between 60 and 75 years old in good health.

CDR3 DNA sequence: TGCGCCAGCAGCCAAACTTCACAGGCCAACGTCCTGACTTTC. This translates into CASSQTSQANVLTF. This sequence joins TRBV4-3 and TRBJ2-6; D is ambiguous. V lost 2 bases, J lost 6 bases, and 8 bases lay in between. This CDR3 is built from 14 residues. The germline V gene encodes CDR1 LGHNA and CDR2 YSLEER.